This entry is about one T cell receptor (beta chain). Its specificity is unknown. This record belongs to a study of blood T cells in healthy people across ages. Study-wide context: In model experiments, template switching was able to capture about one barcoded beta molecule for every two T cells that were present. Study-wide findings and caveats: More naive CD4+ cells and higher diversity were found in long-lived than in aged donors.

After removal of 4 bases from V and 0 bases from J, the junction contained 9 bases not matched to a gene. CDR3 size: 16 residues. Germline-derived CDR1 and CDR2 are SGHRS and YFSETQ. It was with a sample-barcoded 5' primer and a J-beta primer mix that a second PCR of about 6 to 11 cycles was run. TCRdb fed the 5' RACE reads into MiXCR, producing one record per CDR3 protein. Seen here are about 690,000 distinct CDR3 sequences, 40% to 50% observed once, and the top ten hold around 32%. The source material was blood. This receptor was taken from a man of 80 years or more in good health. The chain employs TRBV5-1 and TRBJ1-1, with 7 positions matching TRBD1. The CDR3 protein is CASSLRQGSMNTEAFF. The CDR3 nucleotides are TGCGCCAGCAGCCTACGACAGGGTTCCATGAACACTGAAGCTTTCTTT.